The clone carrying this T cell receptor beta chain was observed a handful of times. Its antigen is as yet unknown. This specimen belongs to a study of T-cell memory formation after mild COVID-19. Study conclusions and caveats: Pre-infection memory held some responding clones, suggesting pre-existing cross-reactive T cells responded. Clones that shrank (day 15 to 85) were balanced CD4/CD8, whereas later expanders leaned CD4+.

TCRdb redid the calling of the 5' RACE reads with MiXCR, one entry per CDR3 protein. The profile shows 410,000 or so distinct CDR3 sequences, around a quarter of them singletons. V lost 8 bases, J lost 2 bases, and 12 bases stayed unmatched. This CDR3 is built from 16 residues. Germline loops: CDR1 ENHRY, CDR2 SYGVKD. This receptor was taken from an adult woman who had mild COVID-19 (a few samples of this study predate the infection). Cell type and time point are not known. Sequenced input: PBMCs or a T cell subset sorted from them (not recorded which). The chain is built from TRBV10-3 and TRBJ1-1; 9 nucleotides agree with TRBD1. CDR3 loop: CAIRERGQGYNTEAFF. The CDR3 coding sequence is TGTGCCATCCGGGAGCGGGGACAGGGATACAACACTGAAGCTTTCTTT.